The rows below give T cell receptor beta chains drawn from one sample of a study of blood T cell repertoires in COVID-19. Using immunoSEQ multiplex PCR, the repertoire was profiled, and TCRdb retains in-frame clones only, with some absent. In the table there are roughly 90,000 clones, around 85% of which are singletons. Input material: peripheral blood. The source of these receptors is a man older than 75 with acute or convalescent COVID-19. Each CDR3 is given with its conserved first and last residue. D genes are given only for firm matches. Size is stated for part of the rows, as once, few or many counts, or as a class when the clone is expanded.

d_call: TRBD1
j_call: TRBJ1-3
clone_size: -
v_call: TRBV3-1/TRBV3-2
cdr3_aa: CASSHQGANTIYF
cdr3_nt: TGTGCCAGCAGCCACCAGGGGGCGAACACCATATATTTT

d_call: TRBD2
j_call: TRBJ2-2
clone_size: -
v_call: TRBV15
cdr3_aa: CATSRDLSGRGGELFF
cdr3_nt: TGTGCCACCAGCAGAGATCTCTCCGGGAGGGGTGGGGAGCTGTTTTTT

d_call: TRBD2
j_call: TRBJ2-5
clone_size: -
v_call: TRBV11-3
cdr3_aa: CASSLAGGPQETQYF
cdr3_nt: TGTGCCAGCAGCTTAGCGGGAGGGCCCCAAGAGACCCAGTACTTC

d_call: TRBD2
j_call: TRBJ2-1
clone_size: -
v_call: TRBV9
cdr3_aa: CASSSTGTRGEQFF
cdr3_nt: TGTGCCAGCAGCTCGACCGGGACTAGAGGTGAGCAGTTCTTC

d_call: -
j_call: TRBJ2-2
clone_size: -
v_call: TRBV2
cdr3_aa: CASKLAPNTGELFF
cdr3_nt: TGTGCCAGCAAGCTAGCACCGAACACCGGGGAGCTGTTTTTT

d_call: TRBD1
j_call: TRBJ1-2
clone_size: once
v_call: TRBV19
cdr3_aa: CASSLGQGFYGYTF
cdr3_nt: TGTGCCAGTAGTTTGGGACAGGGTTTCTATGGCTACACCTTC

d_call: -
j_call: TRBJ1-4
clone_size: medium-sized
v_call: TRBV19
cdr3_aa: CASSIEPGVKKKLFF
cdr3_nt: TGTGCCAGTAGTATCGAGCCAGGGGTTAAGAAAAAACTGTTTTTT

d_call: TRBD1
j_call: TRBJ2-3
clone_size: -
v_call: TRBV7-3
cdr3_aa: CASSSRTGGGTDTQYF
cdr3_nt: TGTGCCAGCAGCTCTCGGACAGGGGGGGGCACAGATACGCAGTATTTT

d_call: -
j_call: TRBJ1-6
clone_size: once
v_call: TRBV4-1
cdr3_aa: CASSQEDRTPLHF
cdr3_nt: TGCGCCAGCAGCCAAGAGGACAGAACACCCCTCCACTTT

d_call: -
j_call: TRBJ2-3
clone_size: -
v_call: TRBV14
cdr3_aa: CASSQDMRDTQYF
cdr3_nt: TGTGCCAGCAGCCAAGATATGAGAGATACGCAGTATTTT

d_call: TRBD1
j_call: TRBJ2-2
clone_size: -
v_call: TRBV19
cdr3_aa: CAALRGTGPTGELFF
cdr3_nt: TGTGCCGCCCTACGCGGGACAGGGCCCACCGGGGAGCTGTTTTTT

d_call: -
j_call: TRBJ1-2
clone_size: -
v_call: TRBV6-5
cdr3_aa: CASTEGYGYTF
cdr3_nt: TGTGCCAGCACCGAGGGTTATGGCTACACCTTC

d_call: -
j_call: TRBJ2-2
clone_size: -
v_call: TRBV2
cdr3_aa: CASSEVQGSGELFF
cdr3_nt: TGTGCCAGCAGTGAAGTCCAGGGGAGTGGGGAGCTGTTTTTT

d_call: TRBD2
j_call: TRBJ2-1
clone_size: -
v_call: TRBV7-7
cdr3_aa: CASSQGQMLAEKRDEQFF
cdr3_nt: TGTGCTAGCAGCCAAGGCCAAATGCTAGCGGAAAAGAGGGATGAGCAGTTCTTC

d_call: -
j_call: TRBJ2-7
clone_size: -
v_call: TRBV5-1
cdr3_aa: CASSWGGQATEQYF
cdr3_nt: TGCGCCAGCAGCTGGGGGGGACAGGCGACCGAGCAGTACTTC

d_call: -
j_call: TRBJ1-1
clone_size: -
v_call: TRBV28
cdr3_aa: CASNEGGDTEAFF
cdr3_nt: TGTGCCAGCAATGAGGGTGGGGACACTGAAGCTTTCTTT

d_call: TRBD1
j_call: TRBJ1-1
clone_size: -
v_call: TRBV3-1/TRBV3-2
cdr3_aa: CASSRGTDEAFF
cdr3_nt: TGTGCCAGCAGCCGCGGGACAGATGAAGCTTTCTTT

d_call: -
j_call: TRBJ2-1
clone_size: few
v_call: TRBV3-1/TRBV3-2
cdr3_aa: CASSKEEYEQFF
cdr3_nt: TGTGCCAGCTCAAAAGAGGAGTATGAGCAGTTCTTC

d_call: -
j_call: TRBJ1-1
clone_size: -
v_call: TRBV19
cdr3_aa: CASHTGRNTEAFF
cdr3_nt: TGTGCCAGTCATACGGGGAGGAACACTGAAGCTTTCTTT

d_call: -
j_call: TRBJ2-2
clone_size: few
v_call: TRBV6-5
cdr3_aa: CASSRNTGELFF
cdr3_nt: TGTGCCAGCAGCCGGAACACCGGGGAGCTGTTTTTT

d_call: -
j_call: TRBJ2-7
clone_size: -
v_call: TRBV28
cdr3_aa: CASSSTDEPSYEQYF
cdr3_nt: TGTGCCAGCAGTTCCACAGACGAACCCTCCTACGAGCAGTACTTC

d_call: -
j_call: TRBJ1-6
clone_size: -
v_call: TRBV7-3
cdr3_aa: CASSARPGNSPLHF
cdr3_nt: TGTGCCAGCAGTGCAAGACCGGGGAATTCACCCCTCCACTTT

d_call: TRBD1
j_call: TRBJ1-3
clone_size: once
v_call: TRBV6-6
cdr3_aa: CASSYGQASSGNTIYF
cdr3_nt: TGTGCCAGCAGTTACGGACAGGCGAGCTCTGGAAACACCATATATTTT

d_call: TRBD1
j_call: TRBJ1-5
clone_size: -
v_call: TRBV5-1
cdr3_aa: CASSPGTGEGNQPQHF
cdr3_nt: TGCGCCAGCAGCCCGGGGACAGGGGAGGGCAATCAGCCCCAGCATTTT

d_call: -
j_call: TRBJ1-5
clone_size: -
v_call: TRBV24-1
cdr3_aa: CATSRGTQMGQPQHF
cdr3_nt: TGTGCCACCAGCCGAGGCACCCAGATGGGTCAGCCCCAGCATTTT

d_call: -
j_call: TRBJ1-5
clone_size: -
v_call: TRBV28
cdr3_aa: CASSRGNQPQHF
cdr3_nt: TGTGCCAGCAGTCGGGGCAATCAGCCCCAGCATTTT